These T cell receptor beta chains were read from a single sample in a study of T cell responses to AZD1222 COVID-19 vaccine. Sequencing used immunoSEQ multiplex PCR; TCRdb keeps in-frame clones, though not all of them. The sample consists of about 44,000 clones, over 80% of them appearing once. This specimen consisted of peripheral blood, obtained on day 0 of AZD1222 vaccination. These receptor sequences come from an adult in good health. Both conserved end residues are part of each CDR3. Fields, in order: V gene, J gene, clone size, D gene, CDR3 protein, CDR3 DNA. D genes are given only for firm matches. Clone sizes are given selectively: once, few, many, or a class where the clone is expanded.

v_gene: TRBV28
j_gene: TRBJ1-1
abundance: -
d_gene: -
CDR3aa: CASSLLNTEAFF
CDR3nt: TGTGCCAGCAGTCTTTTGAACACTGAAGCTTTCTTT

v_gene: TRBV18
j_gene: TRBJ2-7
abundance: -
d_gene: -
CDR3aa: CASSNRGEQYF
CDR3nt: TGTGCCAGCTCTAACCGGGGGGAGCAGTACTTC

v_gene: TRBV3-1/TRBV3-2
j_gene: TRBJ1-1
abundance: -
d_gene: -
CDR3aa: CASSLMRVGTEAFF
CDR3nt: TGTGCCAGCAGCCTCATGAGGGTTGGCACTGAAGCTTTCTTT

v_gene: TRBV30
j_gene: TRBJ2-7
abundance: -
d_gene: -
CDR3aa: CAWSLGIKDEQYF
CDR3nt: TGTGCCTGGAGTCTCGGAATTAAGGACGAGCAGTACTTC

v_gene: TRBV11-2
j_gene: TRBJ2-7
abundance: -
d_gene: -
CDR3aa: CASSLETLAQATSYEQYF
CDR3nt: TGTGCCAGCAGCTTAGAGACCCTCGCCCAGGCCACTTCCTACGAGCAGTACTTC

v_gene: TRBV3-1/TRBV3-2
j_gene: TRBJ1-1
abundance: -
d_gene: -
CDR3aa: CASSRVRTEAFF
CDR3nt: TGTGCCAGCAGCCGTGTACGAACTGAAGCTTTCTTT

v_gene: TRBV19
j_gene: TRBJ1-6
abundance: -
d_gene: -
CDR3aa: CASSGGQRNSPLHF
CDR3nt: TGTGCCAGTAGTGGTGGACAGCGAAACTCACCCCTCCACTTT

v_gene: TRBV24-1
j_gene: TRBJ1-6
abundance: -
d_gene: TRBD1
CDR3aa: CATSDWGQVNSPLHF
CDR3nt: TGTGCCACCAGTGATTGGGGACAGGTTAATTCACCCCTCCACTTT

v_gene: TRBV5-4
j_gene: TRBJ2-4
abundance: -
d_gene: -
CDR3aa: CASSFGLAKNIQYF
CDR3nt: TGTGCCAGCAGCTTTGGGCTAGCCAAAAACATTCAGTACTTC

v_gene: TRBV28
j_gene: TRBJ1-5
abundance: -
d_gene: TRBD1
CDR3aa: CASSKGGQGGRSNQPQHF
CDR3nt: TGTGCCAGCAGCAAGGGGGGGCAGGGGGGACGAAGCAATCAGCCCCAGCATTTT

v_gene: TRBV6-2/TRBV6-3
j_gene: TRBJ1-6
abundance: -
d_gene: -
CDR3aa: CASSLGRGRSSYNSPLHF
CDR3nt: TGTGCCAGCAGTTTGGGCAGGGGCCGCAGCTCCTATAATTCACCCCTCCACTTT

v_gene: TRBV7-9
j_gene: TRBJ1-2
abundance: -
d_gene: -
CDR3aa: CASSLAGTAKGYTF
CDR3nt: TGTGCCAGCAGCTTAGCGGGGACCGCAAAAGGCTACACCTTC

v_gene: TRBV10-1
j_gene: TRBJ2-5
abundance: -
d_gene: -
CDR3aa: CASSESSTPGETQYF
CDR3nt: TGCGCCAGCAGTGAGTCGAGCACACCCGGGGAGACCCAGTACTTC

v_gene: TRBV23-1
j_gene: TRBJ2-5
abundance: -
d_gene: -
CDR3aa: CASSPTLYQETQYF
CDR3nt: TGCGCCAGCAGTCCAACCTTGTACCAAGAGACCCAGTACTTC

v_gene: TRBV19
j_gene: TRBJ1-5
abundance: -
d_gene: -
CDR3aa: CASSIQGPNQPQHF
CDR3nt: TGTGCCAGTAGTATTCAGGGCCCCAATCAGCCCCAGCATTTT

v_gene: TRBV2
j_gene: TRBJ2-3
abundance: few
d_gene: -
CDR3aa: CASTPWGSTDTQYF
CDR3nt: TGTGCCAGCACCCCTTGGGGGAGCACAGATACGCAGTATTTT

v_gene: TRBV7-9
j_gene: TRBJ1-3
abundance: -
d_gene: -
CDR3aa: CASSPTGTGNTIYF
CDR3nt: TGTGCCAGCAGCCCCACAGGGACTGGAAACACCATATATTTT

v_gene: TRBV11-2
j_gene: TRBJ1-6
abundance: few
d_gene: -
CDR3aa: CASSLGFTGNSPLHF
CDR3nt: TGTGCCAGCAGCCTAGGATTCACAGGCAATTCACCCCTCCACTTT

v_gene: TRBV10-1
j_gene: TRBJ1-5
abundance: -
d_gene: -
CDR3aa: CASRPISNQPQHF
CDR3nt: TGCGCCAGCAGGCCTATTAGCAATCAGCCCCAGCATTTT

v_gene: TRBV15
j_gene: TRBJ2-2
abundance: -
d_gene: TRBD1
CDR3aa: CATSRDLQGRNTGELFF
CDR3nt: TGTGCCACCAGCAGAGATCTACAGGGGAGGAACACCGGGGAGCTGTTTTTT

v_gene: TRBV4-1
j_gene: TRBJ2-2
abundance: -
d_gene: -
CDR3aa: CASSQDTSGPNTGELFF
CDR3nt: TGCGCCAGCAGCCAAGATACCAGCGGACCGAACACCGGGGAGCTGTTTTTT

v_gene: TRBV5-5
j_gene: TRBJ1-5
abundance: -
d_gene: -
CDR3aa: CASSLAVGSNQPQHF
CDR3nt: TGTGCCAGCAGCTTGGCCGTTGGGAGCAATCAGCCCCAGCATTTT

v_gene: TRBV6-5
j_gene: TRBJ2-1
abundance: -
d_gene: TRBD2
CDR3aa: CASRLRGGLEEQFF
CDR3nt: TGTGCCAGCAGGCTGCGGGGGGGACTAGAGGAGCAGTTCTTC

v_gene: TRBV5-4
j_gene: TRBJ2-7
abundance: -
d_gene: TRBD2
CDR3aa: CASSLAGGSNEQYF
CDR3nt: TGTGCCAGCTCCTTAGCGGGCGGGTCCAACGAGCAGTACTTC

v_gene: TRBV6-1
j_gene: TRBJ1-5
abundance: -
d_gene: -
CDR3aa: CASSERQLYSNQPQHF
CDR3nt: TGTGCCAGCAGTGAACGACAGCTTTATAGCAATCAGCCCCAGCATTTT

v_gene: TRBV30
j_gene: TRBJ2-1
abundance: -
d_gene: -
CDR3aa: CAWSFGRNEQFF
CDR3nt: TGTGCCTGGAGTTTCGGACGCAATGAGCAGTTCTTC

v_gene: TRBV7-9
j_gene: TRBJ2-7
abundance: -
d_gene: -
CDR3aa: CASNLGVGYEQYF
CDR3nt: TGTGCCAGCAACCTAGGAGTGGGCTACGAGCAGTACTTC

v_gene: TRBV10-1
j_gene: TRBJ1-5
abundance: -
d_gene: -
CDR3aa: CASPPDGGGPLNQPQHF
CDR3nt: TGCGCCAGCCCCCCGGACGGGGGGGGTCCTTTAAATCAGCCCCAGCATTTT

v_gene: TRBV7-9
j_gene: TRBJ2-7
abundance: large
d_gene: -
CDR3aa: CASSLSSWSSYEQYF
CDR3nt: TGTGCCAGCAGCTTATCTTCCTGGAGCTCCTACGAGCAGTACTTC

v_gene: TRBV7-2
j_gene: TRBJ2-3
abundance: -
d_gene: TRBD2
CDR3aa: CASSLGLTSGRSSAQYF
CDR3nt: TGTGCCAGCAGCTTGGGACTGACTAGCGGGAGGTCCTCCGCGCAGTATTTT

v_gene: TRBV9
j_gene: TRBJ1-1
abundance: -
d_gene: TRBD1
CDR3aa: CASSGLGQARTEAFF
CDR3nt: TGTGCCAGCAGCGGCCTTGGACAGGCGAGGACTGAAGCTTTCTTT